A selection of T cell receptor beta chains follows, all from one sample in a study of graft-versus-host responses after intestinal transplantation. Their antigen targets remain unknown. TCRdb keeps only in-frame clones here, not all; method: immunoSEQ multiplex PCR. The sample holds around 100,000 clones; approximately 90% are singletons and the top ten take about 0.25%. The material sequenced was unstimulated CD4+ T cells sorted from spleen or lymph node cells, taken before transplant. The receptors stem from a human donor who was the organ donor for an intestinal transplant. CDR3s include the opening cysteine and the closing phenylalanine or tryptophan. A D gene is named only where the DNA matches it firmly. The size field is filled for only some rows; it gives once, few, many or a size class.

abundance,j_gene,v_gene,d_gene,CDR3aa,CDR3nt
-,TRBJ2-7,TRBV7-2,-,CASSYGSLEQYF,TGTGCCAGCAGTTATGGGAGTCTCGAGCAGTACTTC
-,TRBJ2-2,TRBV7-6,-,CASSPGGGTNTGELFF,TGTGCCAGCAGCCCTGGTGGTGGGACGAACACCGGGGAGCTGTTTTTT
-,TRBJ2-1,TRBV9,-,CASSVGKSWTYNEQFF,TGTGCCAGCAGCGTAGGGAAGTCGTGGACTTACAATGAGCAGTTCTTC
-,TRBJ1-3,TRBV7-9,TRBD1,CASSRGTGDGNTIYF,TGTGCCAGCAGCCGTGGGACAGGGGATGGAAACACCATATATTTT
-,TRBJ2-2,TRBV7-2,TRBD1,CASRTGGLNTGELFF,TGTGCCTCGCGCACAGGGGGCCTGAACACCGGGGAGCTGTTTTTT
-,TRBJ2-4,TRBV6-1,TRBD2,CASGASGSGKNIQYF,TGTGCCAGCGGGGCTAGCGGGAGCGGCAAAAACATTCAGTACTTC
few,TRBJ2-3,TRBV7-2,TRBD2,CASSLRLAGGTDTQYF,TGTGCCAGCAGCTTACGACTAGCGGGAGGAACAGATACGCAGTATTTT
once,TRBJ1-5,TRBV19,-,CASSMAGARQPQHF,TGTGCCAGTAGTATGGCAGGGGCGCGTCAGCCCCAGCATTTT
-,TRBJ1-5,TRBV27,-,CASSLGLEEVTVVGQPQHF,TGTGCCAGCAGTTTAGGGTTGGAGGAAGTGACAGTGGTCGGTCAGCCCCAGCATTTT
once,TRBJ2-7,TRBV6-1,TRBD1,CASSEQGYEQYF,TGTGCCAGCAGCGAACAGGGGTACGAGCAGTACTTC
-,TRBJ2-2,TRBV19,TRBD1,CASIKGQGYGELFF,TGTGCCAGTATTAAAGGACAGGGGTACGGGGAGCTGTTTTTT
-,TRBJ2-3,TRBV9,-,CASSVGLGVTDTQYF,TGTGCCAGCAGCGTAGGTTTGGGAGTCACAGATACGCAGTATTTT
-,TRBJ2-7,TRBV10-3,TRBD1,CAISFAPGQLREQYF,TGTGCCATCAGTTTTGCCCCGGGACAGCTTAGGGAGCAGTACTTC
-,TRBJ2-5,TRBV14,-,CASSQKLETQYF,TGTGCCAGCAGCCAAAAGTTAGAGACCCAGTACTTC
-,TRBJ1-1,TRBV6-6,-,CASSWFGVGEVEAFF,TGTGCCAGCAGTTGGTTCGGAGTGGGGGAGGTAGAAGCTTTCTTT
-,TRBJ1-2,TRBV19,-,CASSIGDGYTF,TGTGCCAGTAGTATCGGGGATGGCTACACCTTC
-,TRBJ1-1,TRBV11-2,-,CASSLDRGPWAEAFF,TGTGCCAGCAGCTTAGACAGGGGACCTTGGGCTGAAGCTTTCTTT
-,TRBJ2-1,TRBV10-1,TRBD2,CASSPLAGKGNEQFF,TGCGCCAGCAGTCCGCTAGCGGGGAAAGGGAATGAGCAGTTCTTC
-,TRBJ2-3,TRBV9,TRBD2,CASSSGLAGRSTDTQYF,TGTGCCAGCAGTTCCGGACTAGCGGGAAGGAGCACAGATACGCAGTATTTT
-,TRBJ1-3,TRBV5-1,TRBD1,CASSLQGAPGNTIYF,TGCGCCAGCAGCCTGCAGGGGGCGCCTGGAAACACCATATATTTT
-,TRBJ2-2,TRBV15,-,CATSRGRGEDTGELFF,TGTGCCACCAGCAGAGGCAGGGGAGAGGACACCGGGGAGCTGTTTTTT
-,TRBJ2-7,TRBV11-2,-,CASTFDRPYEQYF,TGTGCCAGCACCTTTGACAGACCCTACGAGCAGTACTTC
-,TRBJ1-4,TRBV2,TRBD1,CASSVTGVYEKLFF,TGTGCCAGCAGTGTAACAGGGGTGTATGAAAAACTGTTTTTT
-,TRBJ1-2,TRBV6-5,TRBD1,CASSRTGSNYGYTF,TGTGCCAGCAGCCGGACAGGCTCTAACTATGGCTACACCTTC
once,TRBJ1-5,TRBV11-2,-,CASSLDAGKGNQPQHF,TGTGCCAGCAGCTTAGATGCTGGGAAGGGCAATCAGCCCCAGCATTTT
-,TRBJ2-7,TRBV27,TRBD1,CASSAKPTGQVVGEQYF,TGTGCCAGCAGTGCCAAGCCCACGGGACAGGTTGTAGGCGAGCAGTACTTC
-,TRBJ2-5,TRBV6-5,-,CASSRGAGQETQYF,TGTGCCAGCAGCCGCGGGGCAGGGCAAGAGACCCAGTACTTC
-,TRBJ2-5,TRBV29-1,TRBD2,CSVEESWGLGETQYF,TGCAGCGTTGAAGAGTCGTGGGGACTAGGAGAGACCCAGTACTTC
-,TRBJ2-7,TRBV19,-,CASSPTGLVHEQYF,TGTGCCAGTAGTCCCACAGGGCTTGTCCACGAGCAGTACTTC
-,TRBJ1-5,TRBV19,-,CASGHLGDQPQHF,TGTGCCAGCGGGCACTTGGGAGATCAGCCCCAGCATTTT
-,TRBJ2-1,TRBV7-2,TRBD2,CASSLAGSYNEQFF,TGTGCCAGCAGTCTAGCGGGGTCCTACAATGAGCAGTTCTTC
-,TRBJ2-1,TRBV11-3,TRBD1,CASGLGRDRVYNEQFF,TGTGCCAGCGGCTTAGGCCGGGACAGGGTGTACAATGAGCAGTTCTTC
-,TRBJ1-5,TRBV28,-,CASSFQPSNQPQHF,TGTGCCAGCAGTTTTCAGCCGAGCAATCAGCCCCAGCATTTT
-,TRBJ2-7,TRBV6-6,-,CASSLTGTPYEQYF,TGTGCCAGCAGTTTGACCGGGACCCCCTACGAGCAGTACTTC
-,TRBJ2-5,TRBV11-2,TRBD2,CASSLGGSGTQETQYF,TGTGCCAGCAGCTTAGGGGGTAGCGGGACCCAAGAGACCCAGTACTTC
-,TRBJ2-1,TRBV20-1,-,CSARRSNEQFF,TGCAGTGCTAGAAGGTCCAATGAGCAGTTCTTC
-,TRBJ2-3,TRBV2,TRBD2,CASSLLAGLGTDTQYF,TGTGCCAGCAGCCTACTAGCGGGACTAGGCACAGATACGCAGTATTTT
once,TRBJ2-1,TRBV7-9,TRBD2,CASSSLGTSGYNEQFF,TGTGCCAGCAGCTCCCTCGGGACTAGCGGGTACAATGAGCAGTTCTTC
-,TRBJ2-2,TRBV4-2,-,CASSQAVLINTGELFF,TGTGCCAGCAGCCAAGCGGTACTAATTAATACCGGGGAGCTGTTTTTT
once,TRBJ1-1,TRBV9,TRBD1,CASSTRDSGPTEAFF,TGTGCCAGCAGCACCAGGGACAGTGGTCCCACTGAAGCTTTCTTT
-,TRBJ2-7,TRBV6-1,-,CASSKGKGGKSSYEQYF,TGTGCCAGCAGTAAAGGGAAGGGCGGGAAGAGCTCCTACGAGCAGTACTTC
few,TRBJ1-3,TRBV10-3,-,CAISAGNTIYF,TGTGCCATCAGTGCTGGAAACACCATATATTTT